The table lists the clone carrying this TCR beta chain with a few counts. The junction does not match germline at one end; this may be a read error. The data are from a study of blood T cells in healthy people across ages. This CDR3 comprises 13 residues. Looked up from germline, CDR1 is SQVTM and CDR2 is ANQGSEA. It was with a sample-barcoded 5' primer and a J-beta primer mix that a second PCR of roughly 7 to 11 cycles was run. Each CDR3 protein is one row after TCRdb ran MiXCR on the 5' RACE reads. The sample holds roughly 800,000 distinct CDR3 sequences, roughly 25% seen once. These data also featured in a second study, about T cells of mothers and their children.

The chain carries TRBV29-1 and TRBJ2-1; 10 nucleotides line up with TRBD2. This TCR was recovered from a boy between 10 and 17 years old in good health. Sequencing was performed on blood. The CDR3 reads CSVEASGSHEQFF. CDR3 nucleotides: TGCAGCGTTGAGGCTAGCGGGAGCCATGAGCAGTTTTTC.